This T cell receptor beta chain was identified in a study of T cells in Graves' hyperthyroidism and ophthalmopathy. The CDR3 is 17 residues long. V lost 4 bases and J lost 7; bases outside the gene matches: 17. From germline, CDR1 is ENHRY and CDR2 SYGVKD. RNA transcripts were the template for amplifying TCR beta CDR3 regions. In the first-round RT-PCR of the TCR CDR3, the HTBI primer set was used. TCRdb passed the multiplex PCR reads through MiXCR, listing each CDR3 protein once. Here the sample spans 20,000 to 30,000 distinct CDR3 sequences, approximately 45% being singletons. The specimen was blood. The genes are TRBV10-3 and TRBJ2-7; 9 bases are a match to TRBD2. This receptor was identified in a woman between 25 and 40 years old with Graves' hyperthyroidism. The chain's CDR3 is CAISASSGIAGAGEQYF. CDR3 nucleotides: TGTGCCATCAGTGCATCGTCGGGGATAGCGGGAGCTGGAGAGCAGTACTTC.